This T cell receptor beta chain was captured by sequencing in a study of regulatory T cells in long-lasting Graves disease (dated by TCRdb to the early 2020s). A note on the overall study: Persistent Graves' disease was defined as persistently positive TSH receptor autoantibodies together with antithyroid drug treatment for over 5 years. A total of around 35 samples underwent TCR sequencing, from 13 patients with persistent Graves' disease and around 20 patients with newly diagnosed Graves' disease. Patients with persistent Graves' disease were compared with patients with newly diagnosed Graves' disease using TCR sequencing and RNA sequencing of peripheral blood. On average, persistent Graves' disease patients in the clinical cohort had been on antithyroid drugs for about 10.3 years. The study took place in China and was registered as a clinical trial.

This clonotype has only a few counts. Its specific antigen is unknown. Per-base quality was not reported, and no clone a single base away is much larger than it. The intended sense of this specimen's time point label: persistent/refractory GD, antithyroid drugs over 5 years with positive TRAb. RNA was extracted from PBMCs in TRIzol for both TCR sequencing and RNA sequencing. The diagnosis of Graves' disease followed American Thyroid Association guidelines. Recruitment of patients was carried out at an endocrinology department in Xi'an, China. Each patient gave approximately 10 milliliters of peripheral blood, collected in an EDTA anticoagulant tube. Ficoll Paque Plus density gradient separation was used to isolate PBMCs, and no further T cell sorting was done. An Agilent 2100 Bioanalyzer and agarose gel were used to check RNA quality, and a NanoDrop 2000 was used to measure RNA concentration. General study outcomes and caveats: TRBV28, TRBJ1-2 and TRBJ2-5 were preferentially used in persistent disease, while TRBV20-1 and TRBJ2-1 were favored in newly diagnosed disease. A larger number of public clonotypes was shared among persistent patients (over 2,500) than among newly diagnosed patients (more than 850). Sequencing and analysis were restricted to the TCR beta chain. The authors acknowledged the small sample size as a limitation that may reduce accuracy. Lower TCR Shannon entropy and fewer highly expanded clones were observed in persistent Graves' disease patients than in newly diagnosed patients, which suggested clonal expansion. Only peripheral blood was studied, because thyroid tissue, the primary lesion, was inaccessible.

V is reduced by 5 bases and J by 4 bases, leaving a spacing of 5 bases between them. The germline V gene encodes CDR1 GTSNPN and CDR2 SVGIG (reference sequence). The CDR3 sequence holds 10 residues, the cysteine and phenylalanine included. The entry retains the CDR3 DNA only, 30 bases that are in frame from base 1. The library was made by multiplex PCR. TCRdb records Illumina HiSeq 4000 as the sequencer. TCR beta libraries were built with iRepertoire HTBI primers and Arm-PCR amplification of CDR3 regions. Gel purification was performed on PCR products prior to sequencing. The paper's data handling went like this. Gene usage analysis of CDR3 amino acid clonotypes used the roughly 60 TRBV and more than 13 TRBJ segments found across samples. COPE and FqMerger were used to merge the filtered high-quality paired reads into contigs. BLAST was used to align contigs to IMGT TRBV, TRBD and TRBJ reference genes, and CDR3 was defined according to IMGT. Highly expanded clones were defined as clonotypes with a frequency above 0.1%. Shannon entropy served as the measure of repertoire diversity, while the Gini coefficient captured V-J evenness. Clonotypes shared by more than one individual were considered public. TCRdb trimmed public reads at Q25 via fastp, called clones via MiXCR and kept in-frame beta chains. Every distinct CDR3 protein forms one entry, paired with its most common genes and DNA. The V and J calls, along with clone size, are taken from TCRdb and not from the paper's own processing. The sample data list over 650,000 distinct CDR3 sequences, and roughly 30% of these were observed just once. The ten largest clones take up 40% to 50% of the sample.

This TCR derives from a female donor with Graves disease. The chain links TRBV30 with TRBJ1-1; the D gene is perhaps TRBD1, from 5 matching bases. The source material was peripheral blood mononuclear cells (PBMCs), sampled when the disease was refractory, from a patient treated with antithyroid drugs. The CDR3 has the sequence CAWGGTEAFF. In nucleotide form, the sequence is TGTGCCTGGGGGGGCACTGAAGCTTTCTTT.